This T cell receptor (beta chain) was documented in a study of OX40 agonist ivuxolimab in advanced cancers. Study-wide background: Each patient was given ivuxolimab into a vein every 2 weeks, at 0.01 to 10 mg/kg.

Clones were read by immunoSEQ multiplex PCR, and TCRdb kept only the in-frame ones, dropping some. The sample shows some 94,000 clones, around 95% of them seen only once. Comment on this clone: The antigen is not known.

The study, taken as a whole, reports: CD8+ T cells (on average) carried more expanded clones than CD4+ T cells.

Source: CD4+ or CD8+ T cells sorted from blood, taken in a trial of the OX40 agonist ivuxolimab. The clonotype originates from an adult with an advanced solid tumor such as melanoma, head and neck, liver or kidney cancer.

The CDR3: CASSWSGTERLNEQFF. For the CDR3, the DNA is TGTGCCAGCAGCTGGAGCGGGACAGAAAGACTCAATGAGCAGTTCTTC. This chain joins TRBV7-9 and TRBJ2-1; possibly TRBD1 or TRBD2 for D (7 bases each). CDR3 length: 16 amino acids. With 4 bases removed from V and 6 bases from J, the gap between germline ends came to 19 bases. Germline V gene sequence: CDR1 SEHNR, CDR2 FQNEAQ (reference sequence).